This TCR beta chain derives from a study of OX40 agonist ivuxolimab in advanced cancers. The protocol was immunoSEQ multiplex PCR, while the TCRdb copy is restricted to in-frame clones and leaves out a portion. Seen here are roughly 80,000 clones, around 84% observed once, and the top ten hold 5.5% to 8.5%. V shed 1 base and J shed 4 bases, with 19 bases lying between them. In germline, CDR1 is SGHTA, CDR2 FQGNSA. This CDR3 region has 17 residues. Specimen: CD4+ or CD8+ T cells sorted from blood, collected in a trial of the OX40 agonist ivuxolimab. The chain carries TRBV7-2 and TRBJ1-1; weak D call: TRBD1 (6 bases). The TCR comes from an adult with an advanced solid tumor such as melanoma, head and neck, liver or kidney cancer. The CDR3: CASSLVPKQGRGTEAFF. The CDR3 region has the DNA TGTGCCAGCAGCTTAGTTCCTAAACAGGGTCGGGGCACTGAAGCTTTCTTT.